This T cell receptor beta chain was profiled in a study of blood T cell repertoires in COVID-19. Study at large: Sites in the United States, Italy and Spain provided acute and convalescent COVID-19 samples.

Losses at the gene ends were 4 bases for V and 3 bases for J; bases not matched to a gene: 7. The CDR3 consists of 14 residues. Germline lookup yields CDR1 SGHKS and CDR2 YYEKEE (reference sequence). Per the study methods: Amplification of reference gene primers was used by the study to estimate nucleated cell counts. Only in-frame clones appear in the TCRdb table, and some are missing; sequencing was by immunoSEQ multiplex PCR. The V and J calls and the clone size are those of that table, but D and trimming were determined from the DNA. This sample has roughly 230,000 clones, with more than 75% found just once.

This clonotype was obtained from a woman in her forties or fifties who had been exposed to COVID-19. The sequenced sample was PBMCs or T cells enriched from blood (not recorded which). The rearrangement uses TRBV5-5 and TRBJ2-7; TRBD1 matches at 7 bases. The CDR3 bases are TGTGCCAGCAGCCTCCGGGACAGAAACTACGAGCAGTACTTC. It translates to CASSLRDRNYEQYF. Using reference TRBV5-5 and TRBJ2-7 for the parts outside the CDR3, the full variable domain is DAGVTQSPTHLIKTRGQQVTLRCSPISGHKSVSWYQQVLGQGPQFIFQYYEKEERGRGNFPDRFSARQFPNYSSELNVNALLLGDSALYLCASSLRDRNYEQYFGPGTRLTVT.